The clone carrying this T cell receptor beta chain has a count of ten or more. No antigen is known for it. V shed 0 bases and J shed 5 bases, with 14 bases lying between them. Germline V CDR1 and CDR2: MNHEY, SVGAGI. This CDR3 comprises 16 residues. Presence of unique molecular identifiers characterized the TCR beta cDNA libraries. TCRdb reprocessed the PCR reads with MiXCR, giving one entry per CDR3 protein. The sample consists of roughly 200,000 distinct CDR3 sequences, around 30% of them appearing once. This entry comes from a study of post-analysis software for immune sequencing data. Turning to the study itself: Disease trajectories encompassed relapsing-remitting, secondary progressive and progressive-relapsing multiple sclerosis. General study results and limits: Five or six TRBV segments were more frequent in patients than controls; TRBV5-6, TRBV5-1 and TRBV20-1 belonged to this group. A significant reduction in normalized Chao1 diversity was observed in multiple sclerosis patients versus controls. Batch-matched samples strongly co-clustered by F measure.

This clonotype was sampled from a girl aged 2-17 years with multiple sclerosis. The chain has TRBV6-5 and TRBJ2-1; D gene unclear. Sample: blood. CDR3 bases: TGTGCCAGCAGTTACTCGAGCTCGGATCATCACAATGAGCAGTTCTTC. Translation gives CASSYSSSDHHNEQFF.